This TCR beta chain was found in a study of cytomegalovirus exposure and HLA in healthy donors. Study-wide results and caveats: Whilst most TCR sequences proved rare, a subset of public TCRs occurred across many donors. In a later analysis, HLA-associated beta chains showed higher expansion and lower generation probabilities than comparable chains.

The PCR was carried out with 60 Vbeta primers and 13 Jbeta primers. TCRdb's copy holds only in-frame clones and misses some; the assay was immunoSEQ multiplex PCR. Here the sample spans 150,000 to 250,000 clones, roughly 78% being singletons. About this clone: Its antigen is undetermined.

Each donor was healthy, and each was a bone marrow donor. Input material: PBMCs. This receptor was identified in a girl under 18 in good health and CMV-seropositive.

The CDR3 nucleotides are TGTGCCAGCAGCGTAGTCGGCGGATCCTATGGCTACACCTTC. It specifies CASSVVGGSYGYTF. This chain joins TRBV9 and TRBJ1-2; no definite D call. Germline V gives CDR1 SGDLS, CDR2 YYNGEE. The ends were cut back, 0 bases at V and 4 bases at J, with 10 bases in the middle. CDR3 size: 14 residues.